The T cell receptor (beta chain) described here comes from a study of CD8 T cells in ankylosing spondylitis. Notes on the study in general: In ankylosing spondylitis patients, matched synovial fluid reportedly showed significant enrichment of disease-linked clones. Apparently characteristic of ankylosing spondylitis blood was a TCR beta motif (about eight highly homologous variants). Disease-linked clones proved CD8+ and comparatively uncommon in peripheral blood.

Worth noting for this clonotype: The target antigen is unknown.

The CDR3 is made up of 14 amino acids. V dropped 5 bases and J dropped 3; count of bases not matched to a gene: 4. TCR beta libraries were made by quantitative 5'-RACE with molecular barcodes. TCRdb reprocessed the 5' RACE reads via MiXCR and lists one record per CDR3 protein. The sample holds around 440,000 distinct CDR3 sequences, 15% to 20% seen once. The clonotype comes from a male donor with ankylosing spondylitis. This rearrangement joins TRBV12-3 or TRBV12-4 to TRBJ1-5, with 7 bases that match TRBD1. What was sequenced was blood, either unsorted or a sorted T cell fraction (not recorded which). The CDR3 loop is CASSQGGINQPQHF. The CDR3 DNA reads as TGTGCCAGCAGTCAGGGGGGGATCAATCAGCCCCAGCATTTT.